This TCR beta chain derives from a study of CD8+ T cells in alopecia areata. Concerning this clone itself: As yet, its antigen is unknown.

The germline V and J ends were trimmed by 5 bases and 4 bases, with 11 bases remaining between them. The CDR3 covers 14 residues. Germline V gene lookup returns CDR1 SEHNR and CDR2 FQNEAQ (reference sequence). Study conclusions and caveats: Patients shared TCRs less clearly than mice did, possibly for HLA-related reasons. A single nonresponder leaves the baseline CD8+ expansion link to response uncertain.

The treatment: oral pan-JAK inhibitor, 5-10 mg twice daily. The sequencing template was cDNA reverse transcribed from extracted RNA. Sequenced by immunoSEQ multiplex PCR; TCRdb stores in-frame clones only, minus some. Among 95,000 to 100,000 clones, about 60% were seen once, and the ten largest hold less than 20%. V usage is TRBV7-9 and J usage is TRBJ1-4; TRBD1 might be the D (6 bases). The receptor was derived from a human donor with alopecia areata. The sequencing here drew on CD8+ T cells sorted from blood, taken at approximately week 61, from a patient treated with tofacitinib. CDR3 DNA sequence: TGTGCCAGCAGCCATACAGGGCTTAATGAAAAACTGTTTTTT. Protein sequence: CASSHTGLNEKLFF.